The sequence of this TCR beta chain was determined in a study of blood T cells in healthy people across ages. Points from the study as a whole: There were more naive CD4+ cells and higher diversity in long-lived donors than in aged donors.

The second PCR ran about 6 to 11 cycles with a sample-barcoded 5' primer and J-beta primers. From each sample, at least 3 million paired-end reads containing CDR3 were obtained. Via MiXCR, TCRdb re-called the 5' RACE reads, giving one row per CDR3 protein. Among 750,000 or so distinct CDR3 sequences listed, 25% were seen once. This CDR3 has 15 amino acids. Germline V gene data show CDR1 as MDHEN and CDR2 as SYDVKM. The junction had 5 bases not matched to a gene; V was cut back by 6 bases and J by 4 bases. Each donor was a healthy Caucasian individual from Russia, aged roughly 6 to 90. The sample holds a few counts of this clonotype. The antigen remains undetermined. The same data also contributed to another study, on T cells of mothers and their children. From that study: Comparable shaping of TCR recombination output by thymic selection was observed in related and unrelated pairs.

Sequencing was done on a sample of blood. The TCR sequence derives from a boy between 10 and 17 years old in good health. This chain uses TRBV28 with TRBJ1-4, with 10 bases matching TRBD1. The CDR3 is CASSPGQGRNEKLFF. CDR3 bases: TGTGCCAGCAGCCCGGGACAGGGGCGTAATGAAAAACTGTTTTTT. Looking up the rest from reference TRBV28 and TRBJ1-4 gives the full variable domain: DVKVTQSSRYLVKRTGEKVFLECVQDMDHENMFWYRQDPGLGLRLIYFSYDVKMKEKGDIPEGYSVSREKKERFSLILESASTNQTSMYLCASSPGQGRNEKLFFGSGTQLSVL.